This T cell receptor beta chain was recorded in a study of shared clonotypes between healthy human individuals. Study summary: A donor's plate count was three for CD4 naive and three for CD4 memory; CD8 naive had two and CD8 memory one. General study findings and limits: Naive CD4 clonotypes were shared across a few donors at about 5.3%.

Here immunoSEQ multiplex PCR was the method, and the copy in TCRdb shows in-frame clones only, minus some. This table has roughly 2 million clones, roughly 95% appearing once. V shed 0 bases and J 4 bases; nucleotides not matched to a gene: 1. In germline, CDR1 is SGHRS, CDR2 YFSETQ. The CDR3 spans 14 residues. On this clone itself: Antigen: not known. The same CDR3 is also encoded by other DNA sequences in this sample.

Naive CD8 isolation took CD45RO-negative cells positively selected for CCR7 and excluded terminally differentiated effector memory CD45RA+ cells. The V and J genes are TRBV5-1 and TRBJ2-3; 8 bases match TRBD1. The source of this sequence is a young man in good health. Input material: naive CD8+ T cells sorted from blood. The CDR3 protein is CASSLAGGADTQYF. The CDR3 bases are TGCGCCAGCAGCTTGGCAGGGGGCGCAGATACGCAGTATTTT.